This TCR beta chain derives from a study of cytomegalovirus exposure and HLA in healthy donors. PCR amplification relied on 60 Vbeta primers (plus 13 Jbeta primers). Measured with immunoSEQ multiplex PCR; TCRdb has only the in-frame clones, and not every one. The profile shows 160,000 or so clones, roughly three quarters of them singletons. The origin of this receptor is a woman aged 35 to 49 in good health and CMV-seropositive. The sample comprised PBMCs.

The CDR3 loop reads CASSHHEAPEAFF. DNA of the CDR3: TGCGCCAGCAGCCACCACGAGGCCCCTGAAGCTTTCTTT. The chain is built from TRBV4-1 and TRBJ1-1, with D uncertain. The length of the CDR3 is 13 residues. The V gene's germline CDR1 is MGHRA and CDR2 YSYEKL. V was pared by 3 bases and J by 6 bases, with 11 bases between.